A selection of T cell receptor beta chains follows, all from one sample in a study of blood T cells in healthy people across ages. Via MiXCR, TCRdb re-called the 5' RACE reads, giving one row per CDR3 protein. The sample lists 600,000 or so distinct CDR3 sequences; about 30% were seen once. Sequencing was done on a sample of blood. These receptors came from a woman of 80 years or more in good health. The CDR3 runs from the conserved cysteine through the conserved F or W. A D gene is named only where the DNA matches it firmly. Part of the rows lack a size; the others show once, few, many or a class for expanded clones.

J gene: TRBJ1-1; clone size: -; V gene: TRBV7-3; CDR3 length: 13; D gene: -; CDR3 DNA: TGTGCCAGCAGTAAGGACGTAAGCACTGAAGCTTTCTTT; CDR3 protein: CASSKDVSTEAFF
J gene: TRBJ2-5; clone size: many; V gene: TRBV7-2; CDR3 length: 15; D gene: TRBD1; CDR3 DNA: TGTGCCAGCAGCCCCCAGACAGGGGTCTTGGAGACCCAGTACTTC; CDR3 protein: CASSPQTGVLETQYF
J gene: TRBJ2-1; clone size: -; V gene: TRBV29-1; CDR3 length: 17; D gene: TRBD2; CDR3 DNA: TGCAGCGTAAACTTCAAGGGGACTAGCGGGAGGTACAATGAGCAGTTCTTC; CDR3 protein: CSVNFKGTSGRYNEQFF
J gene: TRBJ2-5; clone size: many; V gene: TRBV2; CDR3 length: 17; D gene: TRBD2; CDR3 DNA: TGTGCCAGCAGTGAAGCGCTTACTAGCGGGGGGGCCGAGACCCAGTACTTC; CDR3 protein: CASSEALTSGGAETQYF
J gene: TRBJ1-4; clone size: -; V gene: TRBV2; CDR3 length: 14; D gene: TRBD1; CDR3 DNA: TGTGCCAGCAGTACCGACAGGGGTAGAGAAAAACTGTTTTTT; CDR3 protein: CASSTDRGREKLFF
J gene: TRBJ2-1; clone size: -; V gene: TRBV20-1; CDR3 length: 15; D gene: -; CDR3 DNA: TGCAGTGCTACCACAGTGTCCAGGCCTGACTACGAGCAGTTCTTC; CDR3 protein: CSATTVSRPDYEQFF
J gene: TRBJ2-7; clone size: -; V gene: TRBV30; CDR3 length: 12; D gene: TRBD1; CDR3 DNA: TGTGCCTGGAGTTCCGGGACAGAGAAGCAGTACTTC; CDR3 protein: CAWSSGTEKQYF
J gene: TRBJ1-2; clone size: -; V gene: TRBV25-1; CDR3 length: 15; D gene: -; CDR3 DNA: TGTGCCAGCAGTGAATCGAGGGGCGGTGGGTATGGCTACACCTTC; CDR3 protein: CASSESRGGGYGYTF
J gene: TRBJ2-1; clone size: many; V gene: TRBV20-1; CDR3 length: 17; D gene: -; CDR3 DNA: TGCAGTGCTAGAAAAGCGGTTACGGTGGACTCCTACAATGAGCAGTTCTTC; CDR3 protein: CSARKAVTVDSYNEQFF
J gene: TRBJ2-7; clone size: many; V gene: TRBV11-2; CDR3 length: 14; D gene: TRBD2; CDR3 DNA: TGTGCCAGCAGTTTAAGGGAGGGACGCTACGAGCAGTACTTC; CDR3 protein: CASSLREGRYEQYF
J gene: TRBJ2-7; clone size: -; V gene: TRBV6-6; CDR3 length: 14; D gene: -; CDR3 DNA: TGTGCCAGCAGTTACTCGACAGTTTACAATGAGCAGTACTTC; CDR3 protein: CASSYSTVYNEQYF
J gene: TRBJ2-2; clone size: few; V gene: TRBV12-3/TRBV12-4; CDR3 length: 15; D gene: TRBD1; CDR3 DNA: TGTGCCAGCAGTTTTCCGGGACAGATTACCGGGGAGCTGTTTTTT; CDR3 protein: CASSFPGQITGELFF
J gene: TRBJ2-3; clone size: -; V gene: TRBV12-3/TRBV12-4; CDR3 length: 15; D gene: -; CDR3 DNA: TGTGCCAGCAACCTACAGGGAGGTGAAGGAGATACGCAGTATTTT; CDR3 protein: CASNLQGGEGDTQYF
J gene: TRBJ2-3; clone size: many; V gene: TRBV12-3/TRBV12-4; CDR3 length: 17; D gene: TRBD2; CDR3 DNA: TGTGCCAGCAGTGGGTGGGGCCTAGCGGGGGCCACAGATACGCAGTATTTT; CDR3 protein: CASSGWGLAGATDTQYF
J gene: TRBJ2-1; clone size: -; V gene: TRBV11-3; CDR3 length: 15; D gene: -; CDR3 DNA: TGTGCCAGCAGCTTTACAGGGAACCCCTACGATGAGCAGTTCTTC; CDR3 protein: CASSFTGNPYDEQFF
J gene: TRBJ1-1; clone size: many; V gene: TRBV15; CDR3 length: 15; D gene: -; CDR3 DNA: TGTGCCACCAGCAGAGATGGGCAGGGGAGCGCTGAAGCTTTCTTT; CDR3 protein: CATSRDGQGSAEAFF
J gene: TRBJ2-1; clone size: -; V gene: TRBV6-5; CDR3 length: 14; D gene: TRBD1; CDR3 DNA: TGTGCCAGCAGTTTTGCCAGGGGGATTAATGAGCAGTTCTTC; CDR3 protein: CASSFARGINEQFF
J gene: TRBJ2-1; clone size: many; V gene: TRBV7-9; CDR3 length: 15; D gene: -; CDR3 DNA: TGTGCCAGCAGCTTTAGTGCCCCGGGGGGCAGTGAGCAGTTCTTC; CDR3 protein: CASSFSAPGGSEQFF
J gene: TRBJ2-6; clone size: many; V gene: TRBV5-1; CDR3 length: 15; D gene: -; CDR3 DNA: TGCGCCAGCAGCTTGGCAGGGGACGGGGCCAACGTCCTGACTTTC; CDR3 protein: CASSLAGDGANVLTF
J gene: TRBJ1-1; clone size: few; V gene: TRBV11-3; CDR3 length: 13; D gene: -; CDR3 DNA: TGTGCCAGCAGCTTATTGGCAGACACTGAAGCTTTCTTT; CDR3 protein: CASSLLADTEAFF
J gene: TRBJ1-2; clone size: few; V gene: TRBV20-1; CDR3 length: 15; D gene: -; CDR3 DNA: TGCAGTGCTAGTCCCCAAGAAAGGTTTAACTATGGCTACACCTTC; CDR3 protein: CSASPQERFNYGYTF
J gene: TRBJ1-2; clone size: few; V gene: TRBV20-1; CDR3 length: 13; D gene: -; CDR3 DNA: TGCAGTGCTAGATTTCAGGGAAACTATGGCTACACCTTC; CDR3 protein: CSARFQGNYGYTF
J gene: TRBJ1-3; clone size: -; V gene: TRBV10-3; CDR3 length: 16; D gene: -; CDR3 DNA: TGTGCCATCACATCACCCAGGACCTTCTCTGGAAACACCATATATTTT; CDR3 protein: CAITSPRTFSGNTIYF
J gene: TRBJ2-5; clone size: once; V gene: TRBV14; CDR3 length: 11; D gene: -; CDR3 DNA: TGTGCCAGCAGCCAACGGGCCACCCAGTACTTC; CDR3 protein: CASSQRATQYF
J gene: TRBJ1-2; clone size: few; V gene: TRBV6-5; CDR3 length: 15; D gene: TRBD1; CDR3 DNA: TGTGCCAGCAGTGGGACCGGGACAGGGCTCTATGGCTACACCTTC; CDR3 protein: CASSGTGTGLYGYTF
J gene: TRBJ2-1; clone size: many; V gene: TRBV27; CDR3 length: 15; D gene: TRBD2; CDR3 DNA: TGTGCCAGCAGTTTTCTAGCGGGGGGGCCCAATGAGCAGTTCTTC; CDR3 protein: CASSFLAGGPNEQFF
J gene: TRBJ1-2; clone size: few; V gene: TRBV28; CDR3 length: 15; D gene: TRBD1; CDR3 DNA: TGTGCCAGCAGTATCCGGGGACAGGCGTTATATGGCTACACCTTC; CDR3 protein: CASSIRGQALYGYTF
J gene: TRBJ2-1; clone size: -; V gene: TRBV5-1; CDR3 length: 13; D gene: -; CDR3 DNA: TGCGCCAGCAGAGTGGGCCTGGGGAATGAGCAGTTCTTC; CDR3 protein: CASRVGLGNEQFF
J gene: TRBJ1-2; clone size: many; V gene: TRBV7-2; CDR3 length: 16; D gene: -; CDR3 DNA: TGTGCCAGCAGCCCCAGCTCCGGGACAACCTACTATGGCTACACCTTC; CDR3 protein: CASSPSSGTTYYGYTF
J gene: TRBJ2-7; clone size: many; V gene: TRBV3-1; CDR3 length: 14; D gene: TRBD1; CDR3 DNA: TGTGCCAGCAGACGACAGGGGGTATCCTACGAGCAGTACTTC; CDR3 protein: CASRRQGVSYEQYF
J gene: TRBJ2-1; clone size: -; V gene: TRBV5-1; CDR3 length: 16; D gene: TRBD2; CDR3 DNA: TGCGCCAGCAGCCCTATAGGGACTAGCTCCTACAATGAGCAGTTCTTC; CDR3 protein: CASSPIGTSSYNEQFF
J gene: TRBJ2-7; clone size: many; V gene: TRBV7-3; CDR3 length: 13; D gene: -; CDR3 DNA: TGTGCCAGCAGCTCTGGACTAAACTACGAGCAGTACTTC; CDR3 protein: CASSSGLNYEQYF
J gene: TRBJ2-7; clone size: -; V gene: TRBV25-1; CDR3 length: 14; D gene: TRBD1; CDR3 DNA: TGTGCCAGCATGGGACAGGGGAGCTCCTACGAGCAGTACTTC; CDR3 protein: CASMGQGSSYEQYF
J gene: TRBJ1-3; clone size: -; V gene: TRBV12-3/TRBV12-4; CDR3 length: 14; D gene: TRBD1; CDR3 DNA: TGTGCCAGCAGCCCCAGCCGGACAGGGTTCAACATATATTTT; CDR3 protein: CASSPSRTGFNIYF
J gene: TRBJ2-5; clone size: few; V gene: TRBV3-1; CDR3 length: 15; D gene: -; CDR3 DNA: TGTGCCAGCAGCCAAGAAGGTAGTCTCTTTGAGACCCAGTACTTC; CDR3 protein: CASSQEGSLFETQYF
J gene: TRBJ2-3; clone size: many; V gene: TRBV7-8; CDR3 length: 16; D gene: -; CDR3 DNA: TGTGCCAGCAGCTGGAACCCAACGGAGCCCACAGATACGCAGTATTTT; CDR3 protein: CASSWNPTEPTDTQYF
J gene: TRBJ2-7; clone size: -; V gene: TRBV4-1; CDR3 length: 21; D gene: TRBD2; CDR3 DNA: TGCGCCAGCAGCCCCCGTTCTAAAGGGACAGTAGCGGGGGGACAATACAATGAGCAGTACTTC; CDR3 protein: CASSPRSKGTVAGGQYNEQYF
J gene: TRBJ2-7; clone size: many; V gene: TRBV7-8; CDR3 length: 13; D gene: -; CDR3 DNA: TGTGCCAGCAGCTTGAGGGAGACCTACGAGCAGTACTTC; CDR3 protein: CASSLRETYEQYF
J gene: TRBJ1-2; clone size: many; V gene: TRBV5-1; CDR3 length: 14; D gene: TRBD1; CDR3 DNA: TGCGCCAGCAGTTCCGGGACAGGGGCCTATGGCTACACCTTC; CDR3 protein: CASSSGTGAYGYTF
J gene: TRBJ2-1; clone size: many; V gene: TRBV5-1; CDR3 length: 16; D gene: TRBD1; CDR3 DNA: TGCGCCAGCAGCTCACGTCAGGGGGCCCTCGGCGATGAGCAGTTCTTC; CDR3 protein: CASSSRQGALGDEQFF
J gene: TRBJ2-3; clone size: few; V gene: TRBV6-1; CDR3 length: 17; D gene: -; CDR3 DNA: TGTGCCAGCAGTGAAGAGGGGGTTGGCTTTAGCTCAGATACGCAGTATTTT; CDR3 protein: CASSEEGVGFSSDTQYF
J gene: TRBJ2-7; clone size: -; V gene: TRBV6-5; CDR3 length: 11; D gene: -; CDR3 DNA: TGTGCCAGCCTCGGGGGAAGCGAGCAGTACTTC; CDR3 protein: CASLGGSEQYF
J gene: TRBJ2-2; clone size: many; V gene: TRBV4-3; CDR3 length: 17; D gene: -; CDR3 DNA: TGCGCCAGCAGCCAAGATTCCTGGGACCCCAACACCGGGGAGCTGTTTTTT; CDR3 protein: CASSQDSWDPNTGELFF
J gene: TRBJ2-7; clone size: many; V gene: TRBV10-2; CDR3 length: 13; D gene: -; CDR3 DNA: TGCGCCAGCAGTGAGATTTGGGAGGTCGAGCAGTACTTC; CDR3 protein: CASSEIWEVEQYF
J gene: TRBJ1-1; clone size: few; V gene: TRBV5-1; CDR3 length: 14; D gene: TRBD1; CDR3 DNA: TGCGCCAGCAGCTTGCAGGGGGAAGGCGCTGAAGCTTTCTTT; CDR3 protein: CASSLQGEGAEAFF
J gene: TRBJ1-2; clone size: many; V gene: TRBV4-3; CDR3 length: 15; D gene: -; CDR3 DNA: TGCGCCAGCAGCCGGGCGGGGAGTTCTAACTATGGCTACACCTTC; CDR3 protein: CASSRAGSSNYGYTF
J gene: TRBJ2-7; clone size: many; V gene: TRBV7-2; CDR3 length: 15; D gene: -; CDR3 DNA: TGTGCCAGCAGCTTAGCGCAGGGTAGGGGCTCCGAGCAGTACTTC; CDR3 protein: CASSLAQGRGSEQYF
J gene: TRBJ1-1; clone size: -; V gene: TRBV7-8; CDR3 length: 17; D gene: -; CDR3 DNA: TGTGCCAGCAGCTTAGGACAGTTAACTTCTCTGGACACTGAAGCTTTCTTT; CDR3 protein: CASSLGQLTSLDTEAFF
J gene: TRBJ2-1; clone size: -; V gene: TRBV10-3; CDR3 length: 12; D gene: TRBD2; CDR3 DNA: TGTGCCATCAGACTAGCGGGAGCTGAGCAGTTCTTC; CDR3 protein: CAIRLAGAEQFF
J gene: TRBJ1-5; clone size: -; V gene: TRBV19; CDR3 length: 16; D gene: -; CDR3 DNA: TGTGCCAGTAGTCCACAGGACCCAAATAGCAATCAGCCCCAGCATTTT; CDR3 protein: CASSPQDPNSNQPQHF
J gene: TRBJ2-1; clone size: -; V gene: TRBV5-1; CDR3 length: 15; D gene: TRBD2; CDR3 DNA: TGCGCCAGCAGCACGGGGGGGCGCTCCTACAATGAGCAGTTCTTC; CDR3 protein: CASSTGGRSYNEQFF
J gene: TRBJ1-5; clone size: many; V gene: TRBV15; CDR3 length: 15; D gene: -; CDR3 DNA: TGTGCCACCAGCAGAACCTCCGCAGGCAATCAGCCCCAGCATTTT; CDR3 protein: CATSRTSAGNQPQHF